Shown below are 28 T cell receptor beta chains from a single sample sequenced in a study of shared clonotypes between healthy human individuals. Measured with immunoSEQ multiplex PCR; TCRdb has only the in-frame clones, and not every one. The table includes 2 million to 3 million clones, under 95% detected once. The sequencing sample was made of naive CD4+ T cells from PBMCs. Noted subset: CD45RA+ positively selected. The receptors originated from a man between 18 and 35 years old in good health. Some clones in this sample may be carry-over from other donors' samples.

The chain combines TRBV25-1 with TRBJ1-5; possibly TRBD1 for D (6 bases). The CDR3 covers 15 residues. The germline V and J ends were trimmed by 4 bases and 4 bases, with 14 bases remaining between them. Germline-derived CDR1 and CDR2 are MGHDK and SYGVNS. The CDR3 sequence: CASSGRRTDNQPQHF. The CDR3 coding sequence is TGTGCCAGCAGTGGCCGCCGGACAGATAATCAGCCCCAGCATTTT.

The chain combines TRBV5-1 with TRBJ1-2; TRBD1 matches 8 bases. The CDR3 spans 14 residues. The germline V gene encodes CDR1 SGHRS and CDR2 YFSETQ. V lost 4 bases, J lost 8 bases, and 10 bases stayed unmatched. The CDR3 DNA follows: TGCGCCAGCAGCCTGGGACAGGCCATTGGAGGCTACACCTTC. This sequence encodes CASSLGQAIGGYTF. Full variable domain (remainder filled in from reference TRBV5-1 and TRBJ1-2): KAGVTQTPRYLIKTRGQQVTLSCSPISGHRSVSWYQQTPGQGLQFLFEYFSETQRNKGNFPGRFSGRQFSNSRSEMNVSTLELGDSALYLCASSLGQAIGGYTFGSGTRLTVV.

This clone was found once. CDR3: CASSLARRDNEQFF. The CDR3 coding sequence is TGTGCCAGCAGCTTAGCTCGGAGGGACAATGAGCAGTTCTTC. The chain has TRBV7-9 and TRBJ2-1, with D perhaps TRBD2 (6 bases). Germline V CDR1 and CDR2: SEHNR, FQNEAQ (reference sequence). Trimming cost V 0 bases and J 5 bases, with 8 bases left between them. The CDR3 spans 14 residues.

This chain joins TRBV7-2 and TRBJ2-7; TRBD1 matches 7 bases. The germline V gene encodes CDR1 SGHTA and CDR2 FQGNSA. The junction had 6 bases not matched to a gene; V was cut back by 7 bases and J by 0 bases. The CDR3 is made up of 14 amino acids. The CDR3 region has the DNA TGTGCCAGCAATCGGGACAGAATCTCCTACGAGCAGTACTTC. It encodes CASNRDRISYEQYF.

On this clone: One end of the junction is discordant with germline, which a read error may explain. The CDR3 DNA is TGTGCCAGCAGTTTTTCTACCCCTTGGACGTTAGTTTTT. Its translation: CASSFSTPWTLVF. This sequence joins TRBV27 and TRBJ1-6; unclear D gene. The CDR3 runs 13 residues. From germline, CDR1 is MNHEY and CDR2 SMNVEV (reference sequence).

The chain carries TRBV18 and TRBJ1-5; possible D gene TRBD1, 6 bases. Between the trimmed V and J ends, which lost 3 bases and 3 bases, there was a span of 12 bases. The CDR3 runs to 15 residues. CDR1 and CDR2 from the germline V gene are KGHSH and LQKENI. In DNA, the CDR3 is TGTGCCAGCTCACCCCTCGGACAGAACAATCAGCCCCAGCATTTT. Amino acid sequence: CASSPLGQNNQPQHF.

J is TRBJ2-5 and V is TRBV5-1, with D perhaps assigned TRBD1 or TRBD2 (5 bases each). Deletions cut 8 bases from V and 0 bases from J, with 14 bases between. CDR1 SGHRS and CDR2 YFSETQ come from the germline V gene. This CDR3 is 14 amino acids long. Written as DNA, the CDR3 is TGCGCCAGTTTTGGGACGGTGAACCAAGAGACCCAGTACTTC. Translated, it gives CASFGTVNQETQYF.

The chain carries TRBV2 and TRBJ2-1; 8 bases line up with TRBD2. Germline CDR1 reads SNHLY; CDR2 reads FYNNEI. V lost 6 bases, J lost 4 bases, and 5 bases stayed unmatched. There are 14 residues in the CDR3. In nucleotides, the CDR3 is TGTGCCAGCAGGCCGGGACTAGATTACAATGAGCAGTTCTTC. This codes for CASRPGLDYNEQFF.

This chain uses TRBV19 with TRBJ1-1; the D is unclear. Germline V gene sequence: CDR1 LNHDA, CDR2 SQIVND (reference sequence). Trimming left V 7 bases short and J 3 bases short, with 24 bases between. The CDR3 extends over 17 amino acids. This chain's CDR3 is CASIDPRGPTEDTEAFF. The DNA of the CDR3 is TGTGCCAGTATCGATCCCCGAGGTCCCACGGAGGACACTGAAGCTTTCTTT.

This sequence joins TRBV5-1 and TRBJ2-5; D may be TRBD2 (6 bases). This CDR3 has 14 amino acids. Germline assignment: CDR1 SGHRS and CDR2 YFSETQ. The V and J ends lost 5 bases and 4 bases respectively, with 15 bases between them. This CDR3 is CASRLRTGGETQYF. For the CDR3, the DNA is TGCGCCAGCAGACTCAGGACCGGGGGAGAGACCCAGTACTTC.

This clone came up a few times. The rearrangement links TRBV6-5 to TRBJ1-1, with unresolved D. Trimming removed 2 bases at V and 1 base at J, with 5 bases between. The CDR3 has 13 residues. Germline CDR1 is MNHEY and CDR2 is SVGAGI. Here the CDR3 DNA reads TGTGCCAGCAGTTACGGGGAGAACACTGAAGCTTTCTTT. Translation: CASSYGENTEAFF.

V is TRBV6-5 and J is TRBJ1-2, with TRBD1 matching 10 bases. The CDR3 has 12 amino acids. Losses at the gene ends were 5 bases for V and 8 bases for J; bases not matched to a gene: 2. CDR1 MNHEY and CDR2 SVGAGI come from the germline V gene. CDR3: CASSGQGVGYTF. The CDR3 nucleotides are TGTGCCAGCAGTGGACAGGGGGTAGGCTACACCTTC.

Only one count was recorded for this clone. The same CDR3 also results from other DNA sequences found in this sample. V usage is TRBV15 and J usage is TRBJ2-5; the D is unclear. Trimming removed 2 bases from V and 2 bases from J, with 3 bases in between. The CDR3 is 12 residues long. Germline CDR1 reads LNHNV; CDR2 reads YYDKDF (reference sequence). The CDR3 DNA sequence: TGTGCCACCAGCAGAAGGCAAGAGACCCAGTACTTC. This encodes CATSRRQETQYF.

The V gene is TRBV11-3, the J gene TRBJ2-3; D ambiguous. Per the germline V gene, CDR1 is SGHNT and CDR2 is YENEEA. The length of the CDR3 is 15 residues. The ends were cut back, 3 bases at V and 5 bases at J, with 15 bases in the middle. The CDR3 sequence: CASSLKDGGGDTQYF. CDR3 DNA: TGTGCCAGCAGCTTGAAGGACGGCGGTGGAGATACGCAGTATTTT. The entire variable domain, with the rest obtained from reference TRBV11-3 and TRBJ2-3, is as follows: EAGVVQSPRYKIIEKKQPVAFWCNPISGHNTLYWYLQNLGQGPELLIRYENEEAVDDSQLPKDRFSAERLKGVDSTLKIQPAELGDSAVYLCASSLKDGGGDTQYFGPGTRLTVL.

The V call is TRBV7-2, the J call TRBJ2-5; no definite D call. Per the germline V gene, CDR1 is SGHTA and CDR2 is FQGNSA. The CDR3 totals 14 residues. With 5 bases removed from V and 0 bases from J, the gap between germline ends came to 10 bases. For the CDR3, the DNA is TGTGCCAGCAGCCCCCCCCCGTACCAAGAGACCCAGTACTTC. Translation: CASSPPPYQETQYF. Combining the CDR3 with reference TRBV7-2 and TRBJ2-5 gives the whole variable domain GAGVSQSPSNKVTEKGKDVELRCDPISGHTALYWYRQSLGQGLEFLIYFQGNSAPDKSGLPSDRFSAERTGGSVSTLTIQRTQQEDSAVYLCASSPPPYQETQYFGPGTRLLVL.

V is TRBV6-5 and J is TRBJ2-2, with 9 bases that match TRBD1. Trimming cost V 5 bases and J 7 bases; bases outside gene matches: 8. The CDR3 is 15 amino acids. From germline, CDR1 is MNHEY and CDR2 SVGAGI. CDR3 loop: CASSTGQGWGGELFF. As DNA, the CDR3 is TGTGCCAGCAGTACGGGACAGGGCTGGGGCGGGGAGCTGTTTTTT.

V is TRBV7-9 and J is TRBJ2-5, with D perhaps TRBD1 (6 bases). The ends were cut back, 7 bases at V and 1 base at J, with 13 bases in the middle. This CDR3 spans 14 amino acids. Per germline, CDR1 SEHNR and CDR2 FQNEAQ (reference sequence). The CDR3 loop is CASTQGQFQETQYF. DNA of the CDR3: TGTGCCAGCACCCAAGGACAGTTCCAAGAGACCCAGTACTTC.

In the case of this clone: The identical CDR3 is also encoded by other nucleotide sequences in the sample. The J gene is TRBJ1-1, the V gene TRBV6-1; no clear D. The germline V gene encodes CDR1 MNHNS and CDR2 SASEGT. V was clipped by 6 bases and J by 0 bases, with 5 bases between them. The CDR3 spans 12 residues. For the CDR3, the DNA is TGTGCCAGCAGACAGATGAACACTGAAGCTTTCTTT. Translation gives CASRQMNTEAFF.

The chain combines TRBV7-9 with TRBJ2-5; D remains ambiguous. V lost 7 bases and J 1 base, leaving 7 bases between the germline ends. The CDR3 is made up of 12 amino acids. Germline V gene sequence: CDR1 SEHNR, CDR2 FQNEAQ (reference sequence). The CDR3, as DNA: TGTGCCAGCACCCCGACCCAAGAGACCCAGTACTTC. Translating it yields CASTPTQETQYF.

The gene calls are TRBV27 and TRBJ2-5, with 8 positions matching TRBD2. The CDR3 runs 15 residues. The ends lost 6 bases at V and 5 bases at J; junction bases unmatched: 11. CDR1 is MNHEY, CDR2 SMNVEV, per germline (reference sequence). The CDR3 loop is CASSRYSGTRETQYF. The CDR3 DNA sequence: TGTGCCAGCAGCCGATACTCCGGGACTAGGGAGACCCAGTACTTC.

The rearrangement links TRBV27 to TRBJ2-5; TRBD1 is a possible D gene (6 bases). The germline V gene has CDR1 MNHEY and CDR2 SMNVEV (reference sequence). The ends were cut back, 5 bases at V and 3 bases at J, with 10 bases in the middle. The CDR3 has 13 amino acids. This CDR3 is CASSPQGKETQYF. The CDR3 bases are TGTGCCAGCAGTCCCCAGGGGAAAGAGACCCAGTACTTC.

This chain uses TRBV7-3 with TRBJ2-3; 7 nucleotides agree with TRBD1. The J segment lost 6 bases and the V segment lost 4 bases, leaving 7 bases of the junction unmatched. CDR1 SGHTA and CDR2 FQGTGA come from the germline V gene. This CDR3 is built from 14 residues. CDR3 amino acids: CASSSTRDSDTQYF. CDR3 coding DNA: TGTGCCAGCAGCTCCACACGGGACAGTGATACGCAGTATTTT.

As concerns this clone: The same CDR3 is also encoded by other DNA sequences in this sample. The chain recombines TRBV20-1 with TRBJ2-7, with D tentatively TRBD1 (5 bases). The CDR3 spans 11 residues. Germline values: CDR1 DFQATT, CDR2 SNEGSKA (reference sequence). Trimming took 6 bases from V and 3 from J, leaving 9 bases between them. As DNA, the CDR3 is TGCAGTGCCAATAGGGGCTACGAGCAGTACTTC. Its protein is CSANRGYEQYF.

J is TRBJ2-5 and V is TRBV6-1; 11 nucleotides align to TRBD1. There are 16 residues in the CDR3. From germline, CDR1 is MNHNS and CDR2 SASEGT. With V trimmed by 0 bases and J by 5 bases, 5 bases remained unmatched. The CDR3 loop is CASSEAGTGGWETQYF. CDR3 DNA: TGTGCCAGCAGTGAAGCGGGGACAGGGGGTTGGGAGACCCAGTACTTC.

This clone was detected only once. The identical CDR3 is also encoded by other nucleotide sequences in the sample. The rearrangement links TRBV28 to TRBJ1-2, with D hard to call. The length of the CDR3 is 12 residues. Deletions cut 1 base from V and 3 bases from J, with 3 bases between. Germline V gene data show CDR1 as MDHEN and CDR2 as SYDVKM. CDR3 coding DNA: TGTGCCAGCAGTTTATCCGACTATGGCTACACCTTC. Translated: CASSLSDYGYTF.

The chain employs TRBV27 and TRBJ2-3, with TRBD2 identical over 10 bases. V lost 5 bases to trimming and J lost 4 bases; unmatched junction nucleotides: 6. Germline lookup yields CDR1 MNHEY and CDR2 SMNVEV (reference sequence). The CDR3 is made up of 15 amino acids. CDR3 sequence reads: CASSGLAEGADTQYF. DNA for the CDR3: TGTGCCAGCAGTGGACTAGCGGAGGGGGCAGATACGCAGTATTTT.

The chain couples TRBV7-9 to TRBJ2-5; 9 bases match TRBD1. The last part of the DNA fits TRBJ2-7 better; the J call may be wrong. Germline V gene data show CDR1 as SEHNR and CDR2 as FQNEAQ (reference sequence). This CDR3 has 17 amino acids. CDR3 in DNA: TGTGCCAGCAGCTTAGATGGGACAGGGAAGAGCTCCTACGAGCAGTACTTC. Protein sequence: CASSLDGTGKSSYEQYF.

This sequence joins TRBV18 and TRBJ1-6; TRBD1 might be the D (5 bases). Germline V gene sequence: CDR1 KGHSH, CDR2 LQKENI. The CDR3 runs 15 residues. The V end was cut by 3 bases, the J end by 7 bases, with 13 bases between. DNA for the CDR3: TGTGCCAGCTCACCGCTCGAAGAGGGGAATTCACCCCTCCACTTT. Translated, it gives CASSPLEEGNSPLHF. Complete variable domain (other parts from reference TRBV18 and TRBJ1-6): NAGVMQNPRHLVRRRGQEARLRCSPMKGHSHVYWYRQLPEEGLKFMVYLQKENIIDESGMPKERFSAEFPKEGPSILRIQQVVRGDSAAYFCASSPLEEGNSPLHFGNGTRLTVT.